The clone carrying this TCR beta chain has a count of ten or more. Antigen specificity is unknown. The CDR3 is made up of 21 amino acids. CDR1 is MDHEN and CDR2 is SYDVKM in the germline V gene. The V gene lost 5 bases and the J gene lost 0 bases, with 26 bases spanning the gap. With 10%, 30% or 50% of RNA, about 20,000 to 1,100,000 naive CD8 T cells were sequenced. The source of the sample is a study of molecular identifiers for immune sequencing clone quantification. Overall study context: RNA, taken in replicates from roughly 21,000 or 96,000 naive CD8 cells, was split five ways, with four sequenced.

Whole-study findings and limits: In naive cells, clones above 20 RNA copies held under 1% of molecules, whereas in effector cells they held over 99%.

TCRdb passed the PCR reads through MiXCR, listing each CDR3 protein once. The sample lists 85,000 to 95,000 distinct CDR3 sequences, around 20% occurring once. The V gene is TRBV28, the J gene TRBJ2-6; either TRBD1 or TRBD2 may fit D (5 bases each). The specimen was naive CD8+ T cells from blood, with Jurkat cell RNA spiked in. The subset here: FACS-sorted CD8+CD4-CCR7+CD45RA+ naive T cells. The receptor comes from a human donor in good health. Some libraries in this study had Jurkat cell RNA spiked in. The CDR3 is CASSPIAGAQDFYSGANVLTF. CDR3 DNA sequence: TGTGCCAGCAGTCCGATCGCCGGGGCCCAGGATTTCTACTCTGGGGCCAACGTCCTGACTTTC.